A selection of T cell receptor beta chains follows, all from one sample in a study of blood T cell repertoires in COVID-19. Libraries were prepared by immunoSEQ multiplex PCR; TCRdb keeps only in-frame clonotypes and omits some of them. Found here are 79,000 or so clones, about 90% of them singletons; the top ten hold about 1%. Sequenced material: peripheral blood. The receptors were sampled from a human donor in a cohort sampled during active COVID-19. The CDR3 runs from the conserved cysteine through the conserved F or W. For some rows the clone size is stated as once, few or many, or as a class when expanded; others skip it.

CASSVFGSGELFF	TRBV9	NA
CASSVFWDNSYEQYF	TRBV5-5	few
CASSRTSEQYF	TRBV3-1/TRBV3-2	NA
CASSLGLAGARNEQFF	TRBV7-9	NA
CASSSLADEQYF	TRBV11-2	NA
CSGLAGGKNEQFF	TRBV29-1	NA
CASSSGQNTEAFF	TRBV7-3	NA
CASSKDREAFF	TRBV7-9	NA
CASSEELAGGPTDEQFF	TRBV6-1	NA
CASSLEDRDNTEAFF	TRBV7-9	NA
CASSPYEAGRDTQYF	TRBV27	NA
CASSFDRMNTEAFF	TRBV3-1/TRBV3-2	NA
CASSQIDRGSYEQYF	TRBV4-1	NA
CASSLGGGIDTQYF	TRBV7-8	once
CATSDPRRGSGELFF	TRBV24-1	NA
CASSLTGINEQFF	TRBV5-1	NA
CASSLVGTGGTDTQYF	TRBV5-1	NA
CASHLGGENNEKLFF	TRBV5-1	NA
CASGLSQPQHF	TRBV7-9	NA
CASSSGGAEETQYF	TRBV6-5	NA
CASCDSGRDGDEQYF	TRBV28	NA
CASSLGRSEYF	TRBV7-9	NA
CASTGTSGSLDTQYF	TRBV10-2	NA
CASSLRTGINEKLFF	TRBV5-4	NA
CASSPRQGNTEAFF	TRBV18	NA
CASSPVEGAIKANVLTF	TRBV28	NA
CASSVGRRGQETQYF	TRBV2	NA
CATSRDRGSEKLFF	TRBV15	NA
CASSPAQLAGEARSEQFF	TRBV27	NA
CASSLAVGRAYNEQFF	TRBV5-4	NA
CASSMVRTGAGANVLTF	TRBV19	NA
CASRGGLALEETQYF	TRBV28	NA
CASSPLFSTTNEQFF	TRBV7-9	NA
CASSQDGGLAGGNEQFF	TRBV4-1	NA
CASSSRVGEQYF	TRBV27	NA
CASRRGGQPQHF	TRBV28	few
CASSVDRAANNEQFF	TRBV6-5	NA
CASSYSMGDGTEAFF	TRBV6-5	NA
CASSLGRGVIEQFF	TRBV7-8	NA
CASSDSSQGPRNGYTF	TRBV6-4	once
CASARGGPNQPQHF	TRBV19	NA
CASSLSVNTEAFF	TRBV28	few
CASSAGLRKETQYF	TRBV2	NA
CASSPPATGGYGYTF	TRBV5-6	NA
CASSTTGDAEAFF	TRBV5-1	NA
CATRGGNQPQHF	TRBV15	many
CASSSLAGVTETQYF	TRBV5-1	NA
CATQQGRYGYTF	TRBV2	NA
CASHPMDRTYGYTF	TRBV6-5	NA
CASRRGAMSETQYF	TRBV6-5	NA
CASSFDTKRGARSNQPQHF	TRBV7-8	NA
CASSLAQQGAYNEQFF	TRBV5-1	NA
CASSQQAGGEGEAFF	TRBV5-1	NA
CASRPGLAYEQYF	TRBV10-2	NA
CASSERELGFTYEQYF	TRBV2	NA
CASSLGTGVAAFF	TRBV7-9	NA
CASSPQVGKTETQYF	TRBV9	NA
CASSPGRRNTEAFF	TRBV18	NA
CASSSGTGWNSPLHF	TRBV28	NA
CASSLRDYQGEQYF	TRBV5-4	NA